This T cell receptor (beta chain) was recorded in a study of blood T cells in healthy people across ages. Together with a sample-barcoded 5' primer, a J-beta primer mix was included in a second PCR lasting roughly 6 to 12 cycles. TCRdb re-called the 5' RACE reads through MiXCR, storing one row per CDR3 protein. The sample includes around 1.5 million distinct CDR3 sequences, roughly 45% of them seen just once. Findings and limits, study-wide: Among T cells, TCR beta diversity per million cells dropped roughly linearly as age rose.

About this clonotype: Antigen unknown.

This CDR3 has 15 residues. The J segment lost 2 bases and the V segment lost 4 bases, leaving 5 bases of the junction unmatched. Looked up from germline, CDR1 is LGHNA and CDR2 is YNFKEQ. The TCR comes from a woman in her late teens or twenties in good health. Sequencing used blood. V gene TRBV4-2 combines with J gene TRBJ2-3; TRBD2 matches 8 bases. CDR3 region: CASSPIAGPTDTQYF. The CDR3, as DNA: TGTGCCAGCAGCCCAATAGCGGGGCCCACAGATACGCAGTATTTT.